This is a list of T cell receptor beta chains from one sample in a study of CD8 T cells in Susac syndrome. TCRdb re-called the immunoSEQ multiplex PCR reads with MiXCR, one entry per CDR3 protein. The sample contains roughly 120,000 distinct CDR3 sequences, around 94% of which appear only once. Specimen: CD4+ T cells from PBMCs. The receptors were gathered from a human donor in good health. CDR3s leave out the opening cysteine and the closing phenylalanine or tryptophan.

V	J	CDR3
TRBV14	TRBJ2-1	ASSQGGLAGGREQF
TRBV20-1	TRBJ2-7	SAEGASAAAEQY
TRBV5-4	TRBJ2-2	ASSLIGSRYTGELF
TRBV9	TRBJ1-1	ASSLLQSTEAF
TRBV3-1	TRBJ1-2	ASSQVDSRIYGYT
TRBV5-1	TRBJ1-1	ASSFLTATTEAF
TRBV29-1	TRBJ2-1	SVDPSTSGGNNEQF
TRBV2	TRBJ1-4	ASTVGARGNEKLF
TRBV9	TRBJ1-1	ASSVAQVGAEAF
TRBV7-2	TRBJ2-7	ASSLVARNTYEQY
TRBV9	TRBJ1-2	ASSPWTGGGANYGYT
TRBV3-1	TRBJ2-7	ASSPAGRVYEQY
TRBV20-1	TRBJ1-1	SASEPPGNTEAF
TRBV12-3/TRBV12-4	TRBJ1-5	ASSLDPNQPQH
TRBV28	TRBJ1-2	ASSHPTLDGGYT
TRBV19	TRBJ1-1	ASSTLNTEAF
TRBV12-3/TRBV12-4	TRBJ1-1	ASTFLGGGGTEAF
TRBV20-1	TRBJ2-1	SAPGPLSEQF
TRBV6-2/TRBV6-3	TRBJ1-2	ASSDRGGLYGYT
TRBV6-5	TRBJ2-5	ASRTSGSQETQY
TRBV6-5	TRBJ2-7	ASSYSKTVPWEQY
TRBV3-1	TRBJ2-7	ASSPPGQGSEQY
TRBV5-1	TRBJ1-1	ASSSRTANTEAF
TRBV7-9	TRBJ1-2	ASSLRPASGYGYT
TRBV18	TRBJ1-1	ASSLGQFNEAF
TRBV28	TRBJ1-2	ASSGWGANYGYT
TRBV3-1	TRBJ1-4	ASSLSSGASEKLF
TRBV10-1	TRBJ2-4	ASSEALGSLQY
TRBV25-1	TRBJ2-7	ASSEPVMGQY
TRBV6-5	TRBJ2-4	ASSYRAKNIQY
TRBV2	TRBJ1-2	ASSAGQVNYGYT
TRBV30	TRBJ1-1	AWSGETPNTEAF